Each of the 5 T cell receptor beta chains below was sequenced from the same sample in a study of shared clonotypes between healthy human individuals. Assay: immunoSEQ multiplex PCR; the TCRdb copy retains only in-frame clones and omits some. The sample contains just over 2,000,000 clones, 95% of which appear only once. The sequenced material came from naive CD4+ T cells sorted from blood. The subset is: CD45RA+ positively selected. These receptor sequences come from a young man in good health.

This chain links TRBV7-6 with TRBJ2-1; TRBD2 agrees at 12 bases. CDR1 is SGHVS and CDR2 is FNYEAQ in the germline V gene. Losses at the gene ends were 0 bases for V and 7 bases for J; bases not matched to a gene: 4. The CDR3 runs to 16 residues. The CDR3 nucleotides are TGTGCCAGCAGCTTAGCGACTAGCGGGGGCCTGAATGAGCAGTTCTTC. It codes for CASSLATSGGLNEQFF.

The chain employs TRBV14 and TRBJ2-7; TRBD2 matches at 8 bases. Germline CDR1 is SGHDN and CDR2 is FVKESK. The CDR3 loop spans 12 amino acids. V was clipped by 1 base and J by 7 bases; unmatched bases: 0. CDR3 protein: CASSQASGEQYF. CDR3 coding DNA: TGTGCCAGCAGCCAAGCTAGCGGGGAGCAGTACTTC.

This sequence joins TRBV2 and TRBJ2-7, with D perhaps being TRBD1 or TRBD2 (6 bases each). The CDR3 runs to 12 residues. Germline CDR1 and CDR2: SNHLY and FYNNEI. V lost 8 bases and J lost 3, with 11 bases in between. This chain's CDR3 is CASAGGHYEQYF. In DNA, the CDR3 is TGTGCCAGCGCCGGGGGCCACTACGAGCAGTACTTC.

The rearrangement uses TRBV5-6 and TRBJ2-2; 7 bases fit TRBD1. With 4 bases clipped from V and 7 bases from J, the junction kept 10 bases outside the gene matches. The CDR3 has 15 amino acids. CDR1 is SGHDT, CDR2 YYEEEE, per germline. CDR3 nucleotides: TGTGCCAGCAGCGGTCTAGGGGGCTTGAGCGGGGAGCTGTTTTTT. Amino acid sequence: CASSGLGGLSGELFF.

This clone was detected only a few times. The genes are TRBV19 and TRBJ2-7; 15 bases map to TRBD2. The CDR3 sequence is 15 residues long. The germline CDR1 and CDR2 sequences are LNHDA and SQIVND (reference sequence). V lost 4 bases to trimming and J lost 6 bases; unmatched junction nucleotides: 4. The CDR3 DNA reads TGTGCCAGTAGTAAGGGACTAGCGGGGGGCCTCGAGCAGTACTTC. It translates to CASSKGLAGGLEQYF.